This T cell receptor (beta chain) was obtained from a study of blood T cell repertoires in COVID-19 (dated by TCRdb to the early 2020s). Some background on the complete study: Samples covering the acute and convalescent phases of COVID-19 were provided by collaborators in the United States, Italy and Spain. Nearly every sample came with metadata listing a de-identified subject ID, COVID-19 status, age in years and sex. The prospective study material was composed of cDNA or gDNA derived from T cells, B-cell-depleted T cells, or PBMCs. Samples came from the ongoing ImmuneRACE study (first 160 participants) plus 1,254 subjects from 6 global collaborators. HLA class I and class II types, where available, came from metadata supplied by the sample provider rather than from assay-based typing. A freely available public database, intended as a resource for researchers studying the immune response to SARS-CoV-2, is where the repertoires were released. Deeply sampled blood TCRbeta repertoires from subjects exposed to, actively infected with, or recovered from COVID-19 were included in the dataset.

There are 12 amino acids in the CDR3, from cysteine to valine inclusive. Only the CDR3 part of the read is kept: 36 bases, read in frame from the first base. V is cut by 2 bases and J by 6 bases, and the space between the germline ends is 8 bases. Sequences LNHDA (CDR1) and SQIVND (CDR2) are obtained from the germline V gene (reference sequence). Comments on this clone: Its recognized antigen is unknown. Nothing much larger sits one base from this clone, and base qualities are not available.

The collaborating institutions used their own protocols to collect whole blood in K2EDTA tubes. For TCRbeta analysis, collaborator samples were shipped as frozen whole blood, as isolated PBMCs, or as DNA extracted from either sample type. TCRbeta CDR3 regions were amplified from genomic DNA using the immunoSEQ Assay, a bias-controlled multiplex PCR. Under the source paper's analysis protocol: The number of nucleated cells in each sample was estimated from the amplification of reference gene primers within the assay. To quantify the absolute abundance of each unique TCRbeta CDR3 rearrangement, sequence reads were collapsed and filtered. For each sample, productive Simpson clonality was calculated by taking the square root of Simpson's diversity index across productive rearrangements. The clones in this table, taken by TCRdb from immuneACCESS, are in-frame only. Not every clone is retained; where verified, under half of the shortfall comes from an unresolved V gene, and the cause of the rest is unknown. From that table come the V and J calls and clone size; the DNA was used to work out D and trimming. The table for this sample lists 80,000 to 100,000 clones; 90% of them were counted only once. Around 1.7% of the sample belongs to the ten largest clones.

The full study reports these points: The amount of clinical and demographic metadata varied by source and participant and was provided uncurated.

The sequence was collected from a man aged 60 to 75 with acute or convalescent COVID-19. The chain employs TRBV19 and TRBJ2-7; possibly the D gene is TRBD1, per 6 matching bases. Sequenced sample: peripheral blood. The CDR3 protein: CASSITGCEQYV. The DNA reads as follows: TGTGCCAGTAGTATAACAGGGTGCGAGCAGTACGTC.